One sample yielded the 25 T cell receptor beta chains listed below, sequenced in a study of a mutant IDH1 vaccine in newly diagnosed glioma. These receptors have no identified antigens. Time point given: week 35, safety follow-up. In every dose of vaccine, 300 ug of mutant IDH1 20-mer peptide was given alongside topical imiquimod. Clones were read by immunoSEQ multiplex PCR, and TCRdb kept only the in-frame ones, dropping some. The sample contains some 50,000 clones, 85% to 95% of which appear only once. The sequencing here drew on PBMCs, taken from a glioma patient whose treatment included an IDH1 peptide vaccine. The origin of the receptors is a man aged 50 to 59 with glioma.

Written as DNA, the CDR3 is TGTGCCAGTTCCTGGGGGACAGGACCCTACAATGAGCAGTTCTTC. Amino acids: CASSWGTGPYNEQFF. This chain joins TRBV19 and TRBJ2-1, with 8 bases that match TRBD1. The length of the CDR3 is 15 residues. Germline V gene sequence: CDR1 LNHDA, CDR2 SQIVND (reference sequence). Trimming cost V 8 bases and J 2 bases; bases outside gene matches: 8.

V and J are TRBV6-1 and TRBJ1-3; D may be TRBD1 (5 bases). CDR3 length: 14 amino acids. V was pared by 7 bases and J by 0 bases, with 10 bases between. CDR1 MNHNS and CDR2 SASEGT come from the germline V gene. CDR3 coding DNA: TGTGCCAGCAATGACAGATCCTCTGGAAACACCATATATTTT. Translating gives CASNDRSSGNTIYF.

The rearrangement joins TRBV11-2 to TRBJ1-3; 7 bases are a match to TRBD1. Germline CDR1 SGHAT, CDR2 FQNNGV. Unmatched junction bases numbered 7, after V lost 9 bases and J lost 2 bases. CDR3 length: 14 amino acids. The CDR3 loop reads CASQGVDTGNTIYF. Here the CDR3 DNA reads TGTGCCAGTCAGGGGGTAGATACTGGAAACACCATATATTTT.

CDR3 region: CASSPGARAQETQYF. In DNA, the CDR3 is TGTGCCAGCAGCCCGGGGGCCAGGGCCCAAGAGACCCAGTACTTC. This rearrangement joins TRBV25-1 to TRBJ2-5; perhaps D is TRBD1 or TRBD2 (6 bases each). The length of the CDR3 is 15 residues. CDR1 and CDR2 from the germline V gene are MGHDK and SYGVNS. V lost 6 bases and J lost 1, with 15 bases in between.

The gene calls are TRBV13 and TRBJ2-4, with D possibly TRBD2 on 6 matching bases. The V end lost 2 bases, the J end lost 6 bases, and 11 bases lay between the germline ends. Per the germline V gene, CDR1 is PRHDT and CDR2 is FYEKMQ (reference sequence). The CDR3 is 14 residues long. For the CDR3, the DNA is TGTGCCAGCAGCTTAAGCCGGGGGAGAAACATTCAGTACTTC. It codes for CASSLSRGRNIQYF.

V is TRBV4-2 and J is TRBJ1-4, with a weak D call TRBD1 (5 bases). Deletions cut 4 bases from V and 4 bases from J, with 13 bases between. Germline lookup yields CDR1 LGHNA and CDR2 YNFKEQ. The CDR3 loop spans 15 amino acids. Here the CDR3 DNA reads TGTGCCAGCAGCCGAGAGAACAGGTATAATGAAAAACTGTTTTTT. Translated, it gives CASSRENRYNEKLFF.

This chain uses TRBV6-5 with TRBJ2-7; 8 bases agree with TRBD2. Trimming took 2 bases from V and 4 from J; bases not matched to a gene: 7. Germline CDR1 MNHEY, CDR2 SVGAGI. CDR3 length: 15 amino acids. CDR3 in DNA: TGTGCCAGCAGTTACACCGGGACTAGTCCTTACGAGCAGTACTTC. It is translated as CASSYTGTSPYEQYF.

The V and J genes are TRBV7-9 and TRBJ2-1, with D perhaps TRBD1 (6 bases). The length of the CDR3 is 16 residues. Germline loops: CDR1 SEHNR, CDR2 FQNEAQ (reference sequence). V dropped 2 bases and J dropped 4 bases, with 15 bases sitting between them. CDR3: CASSLSGARTYNEQFF. CDR3 coding DNA: TGTGCCAGCAGCTTATCAGGGGCGAGGACTTACAATGAGCAGTTCTTC. The full variable domain, rest sourced from reference TRBV7-9 and TRBJ2-1, is DTGVSQNPRHKITKRGQNVTFRCDPISEHNRLYWYRQTLGQGPEFLTYFQNEAQLEKSRLLSDRFSAERPKGSFSTLEIQRTEQGDSAMYLCASSLSGARTYNEQFFGPGTRLTVL.

Only one count was recorded for this clone. The chain links TRBV6-1 to TRBJ2-1, with 7 bases matching TRBD2. The V and J ends lost 0 bases and 4 bases, in that order; junction bases with no gene match: 3. The CDR3 is made up of 15 amino acids. Germline V gene data show CDR1 as MNHNS and CDR2 as SASEGT. DNA for the CDR3: TGTGCCAGCAGTGAAGCGTGGGGGGGATACAATGAGCAGTTCTTC. This gives the protein CASSEAWGGYNEQFF.

The genes are TRBV7-6 and TRBJ2-6; 9 nucleotides match TRBD1. The V segment lost 3 bases and the J segment 0 bases; nucleotides outside the gene matches: 9. Germline assignment: CDR1 SGHVS and CDR2 FNYEAQ. The CDR3 spans 19 residues. Here the CDR3 DNA reads TGTGCCAGCAGCTTGAACACAGGGGGCGCCCCCTCTGGGGCCAACGTCCTGACTTTC. It translates to CASSLNTGGAPSGANVLTF.

This chain links TRBV6-5 with TRBJ2-7; D not resolved. Trimming cost V 8 bases and J 4 bases, with 6 bases left between them. Germline assignment: CDR1 MNHEY and CDR2 SVGAGI. The CDR3 runs 10 residues. The CDR3 coding sequence is TGTGCCAGCGGCGAGTACGAGCAGTACTTC. As protein: CASGEYEQYF.

The rearrangement uses TRBV11-3 and TRBJ2-7, with TRBD2 matching 7 bases. Germline assignment: CDR1 SGHNT and CDR2 YENEEA. The CDR3 runs 14 residues. Trimming cost V 1 base and J 2 bases; bases outside gene matches: 2. The chain's CDR3 is CASSLGSGAYEQYF. The CDR3 nucleotides are TGTGCCAGCAGCTTAGGAAGCGGGGCCTACGAGCAGTACTTC.

This chain links TRBV27 with TRBJ2-3; D gene unclear. Germline V gene data show CDR1 as MNHEY and CDR2 as SMNVEV (reference sequence). This CDR3 region has 13 residues. The V and J ends lost 3 bases and 1 base respectively, with 5 bases between them. The chain's CDR3 is CASSFRRTDTQYF. As DNA, the CDR3 is TGTGCCAGCAGTTTTCGACGCACAGATACGCAGTATTTT.

The chain combines TRBV7-9 with TRBJ2-1; 13 bases line up with TRBD2. Germline CDR1 is SEHNR and CDR2 is FQNEAQ (reference sequence). V lost 5 bases, J lost 3 bases, and 13 bases stayed unmatched. There are 19 residues in the CDR3. For the CDR3, the DNA is TGTGCCAGCAGCCCCCGGACTAGCGGGAGTGGGGGGCTCTACAATGAGCAGTTCTTC. Residues: CASSPRTSGSGGLYNEQFF.

This clone was seen a single time. The J gene is TRBJ2-3, the V gene TRBV9, with D maybe TRBD1 (6 bases). Trimming took off 0 bases at V and 2 bases at J, with 10 bases between the two ends. The germline CDR1 and CDR2 sequences are SGDLS and YYNGEE. The CDR3 loop spans 15 amino acids. The CDR3 region is CASSVAGQNTDTQYF. In DNA form, the CDR3 reads TGTGCCAGCAGCGTAGCCGGACAGAACACAGATACGCAGTATTTT.

The rearrangement links TRBV15 to TRBJ1-5, with D unresolved. The germline V and J ends were trimmed by 1 base and 0 bases, with 13 bases remaining between them. This CDR3 has 17 amino acids. Per the germline V gene, CDR1 is LNHNV and CDR2 is YYDKDF (reference sequence). The CDR3 region has the DNA TGTGCCACCAGCAGAGTCCAGGACGGGGATAGCAATCAGCCCCAGCATTTT. Its protein is CATSRVQDGDSNQPQHF. The complete variable domain, with remaining parts taken from reference TRBV15 and TRBJ1-5, reads DAMVIQNPRYQVTQFGKPVTLSCSQTLNHNVMYWYQQKSSQAPKLLFHYYDKDFNNEADTPDNFQSRRPNTSFCFLDIRSPGLGDTAMYLCATSRVQDGDSNQPQHFGDGTRLSIL.

The V gene is TRBV27, the J gene TRBJ1-2; D is ambiguous. Germline V gene sequence: CDR1 MNHEY, CDR2 SMNVEV (reference sequence). The CDR3 runs 14 residues. V gave up 3 bases and J gave up 6 bases, with 14 bases separating them. The CDR3 nucleotides read TGTGCCAGCAGTTTCCTTTCTGGTAGCGATGGCTACACCTTC. Residues: CASSFLSGSDGYTF.

The chain is built from TRBV28 and TRBJ1-1, with D perhaps TRBD1 (5 bases). Trimming took 4 bases from V and 10 from J, leaving 34 bases between them. The CDR3 is made up of 19 amino acids. The germline V gene has CDR1 MDHEN and CDR2 SYDVKM. CDR3 sequence (DNA): TGTGCCAGCAGTTCGATTCCCTCCGGGGACCACCTAAAGAGGAAGGGAGCTTTCTTT. Amino acid sequence: CASSSIPSGDHLKRKGAFF.

The V gene is TRBV4-3, the J gene TRBJ1-5, with no clear D. The germline CDR1 and CDR2 sequences are LGHNA and YSLEER. The CDR3 loop spans 17 amino acids. V lost 0 bases, J lost 7 bases, and 19 bases lay in between. In DNA, the CDR3 is TGCGCCAGCAGCCAAGAGCTGGGTGGGCCCTTAGGACAGCCCCAGCATTTT. Translation gives CASSQELGGPLGQPQHF.

V usage is TRBV6-6 and J usage is TRBJ2-5; 7 nucleotides agree with TRBD1. Per germline, CDR1 MNHNY and CDR2 SVGAGI (reference sequence). After removal of 6 bases from V and 1 base from J, the junction contained 8 bases not matched to a gene. The CDR3 loop spans 15 amino acids. The CDR3 DNA reads TGTGCCAGCAGCCCTTCGAGGACAGGCCAAGAGACCCAGTACTTC. Translating gives CASSPSRTGQETQYF.

The chain recombines TRBV9 with TRBJ2-7; possibly TRBD1 or TRBD2 for D (5 bases each). CDR1 and CDR2 (germline): SGDLS, YYNGEE. This CDR3 region has 14 residues. The ends were cut back, 5 bases at V and 2 bases at J, with 14 bases in the middle. In nucleotides, the CDR3 is TGTGCCAGCAGTCCCGGGGCGGCCCCCTACGAGCAGTACTTC. It encodes CASSPGAAPYEQYF.

The chain has TRBV7-2 and TRBJ2-2; D remains ambiguous. This CDR3 is 14 amino acids long. V was cut by 4 bases and J by 6 bases, with 12 bases left in between. Germline V lookup: CDR1 SGHTA, CDR2 FQGNSA. The chain's CDR3 is CASSSDQAAGELFF. In DNA form, the CDR3 reads TGTGCCAGCAGCTCCGACCAGGCGGCCGGGGAGCTGTTTTTT.

The chain combines TRBV7-9 with TRBJ2-3, with 8 bases aligning to TRBD2. CDR3 length equals 16 residues. V lost 1 base, J lost 4 bases, and 7 bases stayed unmatched. Germline V gene data show CDR1 as SEHNR and CDR2 as FQNEAQ (reference sequence). CDR3 coding DNA: TGTGCCAGCAGCTTAGACGGGACTAGATTCGCAGATACGCAGTATTTT. It encodes CASSLDGTRFADTQYF.

The rearrangement links TRBV7-2 to TRBJ2-7; 10 positions agree with TRBD1. The germline gives CDR1 SGHTA, CDR2 FQGNSA. CDR3 length equals 16 residues. V dropped 4 bases and J dropped 0; count of bases not matched to a gene: 6. The CDR3 nucleotides are TGTGCCAGCAGCTCAGACAGGGGGCCCATCTCCTACGAGCAGTACTTC. Protein product: CASSSDRGPISYEQYF. The whole variable domain, filled in from reference TRBV7-2 and TRBJ2-7, reads GAGVSQSPSNKVTEKGKDVELRCDPISGHTALYWYRQSLGQGLEFLIYFQGNSAPDKSGLPSDRFSAERTGGSVSTLTIQRTQQEDSAVYLCASSSDRGPISYEQYFGPGTRLTVT.

The genes are TRBV4-3 and TRBJ1-1, with 9 positions matching TRBD1. This CDR3 has 14 amino acids. Germline CDR1 is LGHNA and CDR2 is YSLEER. V was pared by 4 bases and J by 5 bases, with 5 bases of the junction left unmatched. CDR3: CASSRQGEVTEAFF. CDR3 in DNA: TGCGCCAGCAGCCGACAGGGGGAGGTTACTGAAGCTTTCTTT.